This T cell receptor beta chain was obtained from a study of a mutant IDH1 vaccine in newly diagnosed glioma. The CDR3 has 13 amino acids. Trimming left V 4 bases short and J 8 bases short, with 11 bases between. Germline V gene data show CDR1 as MGHDK and CDR2 as SYGVNS. This clone was seen once. Its antigen is not known. Using immunoSEQ multiplex PCR, the repertoire was profiled, and TCRdb retains in-frame clones only, with some absent. The table includes about 27,000 clones, roughly four fifths detected once. Documented time point: week 35, safety follow-up. Vaccinated patients received 300 ug of mutant IDH1 20-mer peptide per dose, with topical imiquimod. Tumors from donors were new WHO grade 3 or 4 IDH1-mutant astrocytomas with ATRX loss.

The material sequenced was PBMCs, taken from a glioma patient whose treatment included an IDH1 peptide vaccine. The chain carries TRBV25-1 and TRBJ2-2; D unclear. The receptor was isolated from a man in his fifties with glioma. The CDR3 loop reads CASSADTAGELFF. CDR3 nucleotide sequence: TGTGCCAGCAGTGCCGACACCGCGGGGGAGCTGTTTTTT.